Sequencing of this T cell receptor beta chain was carried out in a study of T cells in Graves' hyperthyroidism and ophthalmopathy. Aged 18 to 65, the patients had hyperthyroidism that was newly diagnosed and had lasted under 2 months. TCR beta CDR3 regions were amplified from RNA. When the TCR CDR3 underwent first-round RT-PCR, the HTBI primer set was used. TCRdb reprocessed the multiplex PCR reads with MiXCR, giving one entry per CDR3 protein. The sample contains 350,000 to 400,000 distinct CDR3 sequences, 15% of which appear only once. The CDR3 is 12 residues long. Germline V CDR1 and CDR2: KGHSH, LQKENI. V trimming: 4 bases; J trimming: 6 bases; junction bases outside the gene matches: 3.

Sequences were obtained from blood. The origin of this receptor is a woman in her twenties or thirties with Graves' hyperthyroidism. This chain links TRBV18 with TRBJ2-7, with TRBD1 matching 7 bases. CDR3 nucleotides: TGTGCCAGCTCACTCGACAGGGCCGAGCAGTACTTC. Protein sequence: CASSLDRAEQYF.